These 18 T cell receptor beta chains share one sample of origin, sequenced in a study of T cell responses to AZD1222 COVID-19 vaccine. Repertoires were generated with immunoSEQ multiplex PCR, while TCRdb's copy carries only in-frame clones and drops some. The repertoire holds about 97,000 clones, with roughly 84% as singletons. The sequencing here drew on peripheral blood, taken on day 0 of AZD1222 vaccination. These receptors came from an adult in good health.

This chain links TRBV19 with TRBJ1-6; D not certain. CDR1 and CDR2 (germline): LNHDA, SQIVND (reference sequence). V lost 3 bases, J lost 8 bases, and 14 bases lay in between. CDR3 length equals 15 residues. CDR3 DNA sequence: TGTGCCAGTAGTATCGCAGGAGGCGGATATTCACCCCTCCACTTT. Translation: CASSIAGGGYSPLHF.

This chain joins TRBV23-1 and TRBJ2-5, with a tentative D call TRBD1 (5 bases). TRBV23-1 is an ORF for which the function is uncertain. The CDR3 is 14 residues long. V shed 7 bases and J shed 2 bases, with 14 bases lying between them. The CDR3: CASKETGHQETQYF. In DNA, the CDR3 is TGCGCCAGCAAAGAGACCGGACATCAAGAGACCCAGTACTTC.

V is TRBV19 and J is TRBJ2-2, with D possibly matching TRBD1 (6 bases). Trimming removed 6 bases from V and 3 bases from J, with 11 bases in between. Germline CDR1 and CDR2: LNHDA and SQIVND (reference sequence). CDR3 length: 14 residues. CDR3 sequence reads: CASRVKGDTGELFF. CDR3 sequence (DNA): TGTGCCAGTAGGGTCAAGGGGGACACCGGGGAGCTGTTTTTT.

This clone was seen a handful of times. The chain is built from TRBV19 and TRBJ1-2, with D tentatively TRBD1 (5 bases). Germline V gene lookup returns CDR1 LNHDA and CDR2 SQIVND (reference sequence). Trimming pared 5 bases from V and 6 bases from J, leaving 16 bases between. The CDR3 length is 14 residues. CDR3 nucleotide sequence: TGTGCCAGTAGTGAGCAGGGATTGGTCAATGGCTACACCTTC. The encoded protein is CASSEQGLVNGYTF.

This chain connects TRBV11-3 to TRBJ2-2; D is perhaps TRBD1 (6 bases). Trimming took off 7 bases at V and 0 bases at J, with 12 bases between the two ends. Looked up from germline, CDR1 is SGHNT and CDR2 is YENEEA. CDR3 length: 15 amino acids. This CDR3 is CASNRAGANTGELFF. The CDR3 coding sequence is TGTGCCAGCAACAGGGCAGGGGCGAACACCGGGGAGCTGTTTTTT.

This clone appeared once. This chain uses TRBV14 with TRBJ2-1, with D tentatively TRBD1 (5 bases). Trimming removed 5 bases from V and 6 bases from J, with 14 bases in between. The CDR3 covers 14 residues. CDR1 and CDR2 from the germline V gene are SGHDN and FVKESK. The CDR3 DNA follows: TGTGCCAGCAGCTTCCGGACAAACGGCAATGAGCAGTTCTTC. Translated: CASSFRTNGNEQFF.

The genes are TRBV4-3 and TRBJ1-4; maybe TRBD1 (5 bases). Germline CDR1 and CDR2: LGHNA and YSLEER. Trimming stripped 0 bases from V and 5 bases from J, with 10 bases between. This CDR3 comprises 15 residues. CDR3 DNA sequence: TGCGCCAGCAGCCAAGAGGGACGGGGGAATGAAAAACTGTTTTTT. Translated, it gives CASSQEGRGNEKLFF.

This clone was seen a handful of times. The CDR3 sequence is CASSFHTRQRYLQETQYF. The DNA of the CDR3 is TGTGCCAGCAGTTTCCACACCAGACAGCGCTACTTACAAGAGACCCAGTACTTC. The chain carries TRBV28 and TRBJ2-5; the D gene is possibly TRBD1 (5 bases). The germline gives CDR1 MDHEN, CDR2 SYDVKM. Trimming removed 3 bases from V and 2 bases from J, with 22 bases in between. The CDR3 loop spans 18 amino acids.

This chain links TRBV6-5 with TRBJ2-7, with a tentative D call TRBD1 (6 bases). Germline V gene sequence: CDR1 MNHEY, CDR2 SVGAGI. V dropped 6 bases and J dropped 2 bases, with 11 bases sitting between them. CDR3 length: 13 amino acids. This CDR3 is CASRGQGTYEQYF. The DNA of the CDR3 is TGTGCCAGCAGAGGGCAGGGGACCTACGAGCAGTACTTC.

The genes are TRBV10-2 and TRBJ1-4; 7 bases agree with TRBD1. This CDR3 region has 14 residues. The germline gives CDR1 WSHSY, CDR2 SAAADI. With V trimmed by 7 bases and J by 3 bases, 5 bases remained unmatched. The CDR3 DNA reads as TGCGCCAGCATGAGAGACAGGGCTAATGAAAAACTGTTTTTT. Its protein product is CASMRDRANEKLFF.

This chain uses TRBV5-4 with TRBJ1-3, with D unclear. Germline V gene sequence: CDR1 SGHNT, CDR2 YYREEE (reference sequence). Trimming cost V 0 bases and J 4 bases, with 11 bases left between them. There are 15 residues in the CDR3. CDR3 DNA sequence: TGTGCCAGCAGCTTGGCCGGATCTGGCGGAAACACCATATATTTT. The encoded protein is CASSLAGSGGNTIYF.

The chain recombines TRBV3-1 (or the pseudogene TRBV3-2) with TRBJ2-5; 8 bases match TRBD2. CDR3 length equals 17 residues. J lost 5 bases, V lost 0 bases, and 11 bases had no gene match. Germline V lookup: CDR1 LGHDT, CDR2 YNNKEL (reference sequence). The CDR3 DNA follows: TGTGCCAGCAGCCAAGATTACTCGCGGGGGGTCCGTGAGACCCAGTACTTC. This gives the protein CASSQDYSRGVRETQYF.

This clone was seen more than once but under ten times. The chain recombines TRBV7-9 with TRBJ1-1; D gene uncertain. The germline V gene has CDR1 SEHNR and CDR2 FQNEAQ (reference sequence). Trimming shortened V by 3 bases and J by 8 bases, and 4 bases separated the two germline ends. CDR3 size: 10 residues. As DNA, the CDR3 is TGTGCCAGCAGCTTTTCGGAAGCTTTCTTT. It codes for CASSFSEAFF.

The CDR3 nucleotides read TGTGCCAGCAGTTACTCGAGGCCGAGCAATCAGCCCCAGCATTTT. It translates to CASSYSRPSNQPQHF. The chain is built from TRBV6-2 or TRBV6-3 and TRBJ1-5; D is unclear. The V gene's germline CDR1 is MNHEY and CDR2 SVGEGT. The V and J ends lost 0 bases and 1 base respectively, with 7 bases between them. The CDR3 consists of 15 residues.

This chain links TRBV4-1 with TRBJ1-3, with unresolved D. Germline V gene sequence: CDR1 MGHRA, CDR2 YSYEKL. Trimming shortened V by 8 bases and J by 0 bases, and 8 bases separated the two germline ends. The CDR3 is made up of 13 amino acids. Written as DNA, the CDR3 is TGCGCCAGCTGGGGTCTCTCTGGAAACACCATATATTTT. This codes for CASWGLSGNTIYF.

J is TRBJ1-2 and V is TRBV24-1; tentatively, D is TRBD1 (5 bases). The CDR3 consists of 15 residues. The V end was cut by 2 bases, the J end by 2 bases, with 11 bases between. Germline lookup yields CDR1 KGHDR and CDR2 SFDVKD. The CDR3 DNA reads TGTGCCACCAGTGATTCCGGGACGGCCAACTATGGCTACACCTTC. It is translated as CATSDSGTANYGYTF.

This rearrangement joins TRBV13 to TRBJ2-3, with a possible D match to TRBD2 (6 bases). Germline loops: CDR1 PRHDT, CDR2 FYEKMQ (reference sequence). This CDR3 has 14 amino acids. The V and J ends lost 1 base and 7 bases respectively, with 12 bases between them. CDR3 DNA sequence: TGTGCCAGCAGCTTAGACGCGGGGAGAAATACGCAGTATTTT. Its protein product is CASSLDAGRNTQYF.

This clone was detected only a few times. This chain links TRBV27 with TRBJ2-7; 8 positions match TRBD1. V trimming: 4 bases; J trimming: 6 bases; junction bases outside the gene matches: 5. The CDR3 runs 13 residues. Germline V gene data show CDR1 as MNHEY and CDR2 as SMNVEV (reference sequence). CDR3 nucleotide sequence: TGTGCCAGCAGTTCAGGGGGCCCCTTCGAGCAGTACTTC. Its translation is CASSSGGPFEQYF.